This T cell receptor beta chain was obtained from a study of human T cells and chemical hapten exposure. Using its own MiXCR run on the RACE reads, TCRdb lists one record per CDR3 protein. The profile shows about 50,000 distinct CDR3 sequences, 9.5% to 10% of them singletons. Indicated time point: pre-sensitization, week 0. The treatment here: therapeutic diphenylcyclopropenone sensitization with weekly scalp DPC. Total RNA was extracted from unfractionated whole blood. Trimming took 10 bases from V and 2 from J; bases not matched to a gene: 8. Germline V gene data show CDR1 as ENHRY and CDR2 as SYGVKD. This CDR3 comprises 14 residues. This clonotype was recorded many times.

The sequence derives from a woman in her twenties or thirties with alopecia areata. Some clones in this sample may be carry-over from other donors' samples. V usage is TRBV10-3 and J usage is TRBJ2-5, with 9 bases fitting TRBD2. The input for sequencing was whole blood, taken in connection with sensitization to the hapten diphenylcyclopropenone (DPC). The CDR3 spells CATRDSGGQETQYF. DNA for the CDR3: TGTGCCACCAGAGATAGCGGGGGTCAAGAGACCCAGTACTTC.